Listed below are T cell receptor beta chains from one sample, sequenced in a study of Ad26.COV2.S vaccination and SARS-CoV-2 variants. This table comes from immunoSEQ multiplex PCR, and its TCRdb copy is limited to in-frame clones, with some not included. The sample has about 350,000 clones, 88% seen once; the top ten hold around 6.1%. The material was peripheral blood, obtained in a trial of Ad26.COV2.S vaccine versus placebo. The receptors shown here come from a person between 18 and 60 years old who received the Ad26.COV2.S COVID-19 vaccine or a placebo. The CDR3 runs from the conserved cysteine through the conserved F or W. The D gene is left open where the match is weak. Clone sizes are given selectively: once, few, many, or a class where the clone is expanded.

NA	NA	TRBJ2-3	TRBV6-2/TRBV6-3	TGTGCCAGCACCCCTTCGAGCACAGATACGCAGTATTTT	CASTPSSTDTQYF
NA	NA	TRBJ1-4	TRBV6-5	TGTGCCAGCAGTCGGACCCCGGGGAGGGAAAAACTGTTTTTT	CASSRTPGREKLFF
NA	TRBD2	TRBJ2-3	TRBV5-4	TGTGCCAGCAGCAGGGAGGGAACCTCAGATACGCAGTATTTT	CASSREGTSDTQYF
NA	NA	TRBJ1-2	TRBV4-1	TGCGCCAGCAGCCAAATCCGATTCTCCCGTGAGCCCAATGGCATTAGGGGCTACACCTTC	CASSQIRFSREPNGIRGYTF
NA	NA	TRBJ2-1	TRBV5-1	TGCGCCAGCAGCTATGATCCTTCGAGTAATGAGCAGTTCTTC	CASSYDPSSNEQFF
NA	NA	TRBJ1-1	TRBV30	TGTGCCTGGAGCCCTCGGCGGCCCGTCACTGAAGCTTTCTTT	CAWSPRRPVTEAFF
NA	NA	TRBJ2-7	TRBV6-2/TRBV6-3	TGTGCCAGCAGCCAGGGACCCCCCTACGAGCAGTACTTC	CASSQGPPYEQYF
NA	TRBD2	TRBJ2-3	TRBV4-1	TGCGCCAGCAGCCAAGGGGGGCTAGCGGGAGTAACGCAGTATTTT	CASSQGGLAGVTQYF
NA	NA	TRBJ2-3	TRBV6-2/TRBV6-3	TGTGCCAGCAGTTTACGAAGGGGAGTCACAGATACGCAGTATTTT	CASSLRRGVTDTQYF
NA	NA	TRBJ2-7	TRBV6-5	TGTGCCAGCTCGGGGATTACTTACGAGCAGTACTTC	CASSGITYEQYF
NA	TRBD1	TRBJ2-7	TRBV30	TGTGCCTGGAGTTCGAACAGGGGGAGGAACGAGCAGTACTTC	CAWSSNRGRNEQYF
few	TRBD1	TRBJ2-1	TRBV6-4	TGTGCCAGCAGTACCGGGACAGAGTACAATGAGCAGTTCTTC	CASSTGTEYNEQFF
few	NA	TRBJ1-5	TRBV2	TGTGCCAGCAGACACAGGGTTTCGAATCAGCCCCAGCATTTT	CASRHRVSNQPQHF
NA	NA	TRBJ2-7	TRBV29-1	TGCAGCGCCAAGGGTGGACGCCAATACGAGCAGTACTTC	CSAKGGRQYEQYF
NA	NA	TRBJ2-7	TRBV2	TGTGCCAGCAGTGGAGGCCTCAGGACAATCTCCGAGCAGTACTTC	CASSGGLRTISEQYF
NA	NA	TRBJ2-1	TRBV7-2	TGTGCCAGCAGCTTAGAGGGGGGGCTGTCGAATGAGCAGTTCTTC	CASSLEGGLSNEQFF
once	TRBD1	TRBJ2-7	TRBV11-2	TGTGCCAGCAGCTCAACACAGGGGGCCATCATCTACGAGCAGTACTTC	CASSSTQGAIIYEQYF
NA	NA	TRBJ1-1	TRBV6-1	TGTGCCAGCAGTGATAACAGGGTGAGCACTGAAGCTTTCTTT	CASSDNRVSTEAFF
NA	TRBD2	TRBJ2-7	TRBV4-1	TGCGCCAGCAGCCTAAGCGGCGGGAGAACCTACGAGCAGTACTTC	CASSLSGGRTYEQYF
NA	NA	TRBJ1-5	TRBV6-4	TGTGCCAGCAGTGACAGATACAGGACACAACCCGGGAGCAATCAGCCCCAGCATTTT	CASSDRYRTQPGSNQPQHF
NA	TRBD1	TRBJ1-4	TRBV5-1	TGCGCCAGCAGCGGGACAGGGAATGAAAAACTGTTTTTT	CASSGTGNEKLFF
NA	NA	TRBJ2-1	TRBV2	TGTGCCAGCAACAGGGCCCAGATCAATGAGCAGTTCTTC	CASNRAQINEQFF
NA	NA	TRBJ1-1	TRBV19	TGTGCCAGTAGACCTAACACAGGGATGAACACTGAAGCTTTCTTT	CASRPNTGMNTEAFF
once	TRBD1	TRBJ2-1	TRBV3-1/TRBV3-2	TGTGCCAGCAGCCAAGTGAGTAAGTGGGGGGGACAGGGTGGCTACAATGAGCAGTTCTTC	CASSQVSKWGGQGGYNEQFF
NA	NA	TRBJ1-6	TRBV6-6	TGTGCCAGCAGTTACTCGAGGGGCAGGGAGGATTCACCCCTCCACTTT	CASSYSRGREDSPLHF
NA	TRBD1	TRBJ2-7	TRBV19	TGTGCCAGTGGCCCGACAGGGTACGAGCAGTACTTC	CASGPTGYEQYF
NA	NA	TRBJ2-2	TRBV27	TGTGCCAGCAGTTTCAGGGTTACCGGGGAGCTGTTTTTT	CASSFRVTGELFF
NA	NA	TRBJ1-4	TRBV29-1	TGCAGCGTTGAAATACCCCTGAGGGGTTCTGAGGGAAAACTGTTTTTT	CSVEIPLRGSEGKLFF
NA	TRBD2	TRBJ2-4	TRBV3-1/TRBV3-2	TGTGCCAGCAGCTACACACTACTAGCGGGGGGGCCGTTAGCCAAAAACATTCAGTACTTC	CASSYTLLAGGPLAKNIQYF
NA	NA	TRBJ2-1	TRBV4-2	TGTGCCAGCAGCCAAGACTGGGCCGGGATGGTTGGTGAGCAGTTCTTC	CASSQDWAGMVGEQFF
NA	TRBD1	TRBJ1-1	TRBV3-1/TRBV3-2	TGTGCCAGCAGTCTCGGACAGGGAGAAGCTTTCTTT	CASSLGQGEAFF
NA	TRBD2	TRBJ2-2	TRBV6-2/TRBV6-3	TGTGCCAGCAGTCCCCGGACTAGCCTGTTTTTT	CASSPRTSLFF
NA	TRBD1	TRBJ1-4	TRBV7-9	TGTGCCAGCAGCTCTCAGGGGGCCGATGAAAAACTGTTTTTT	CASSSQGADEKLFF
NA	NA	TRBJ2-6	TRBV6-4	TGTGCCAGCAGTGGAATGTCTGGGGCCAACGTCCTGACTTTC	CASSGMSGANVLTF
NA	NA	TRBJ1-4	TRBV5-4	TGTGCCAGCAGCTCGCAGGGATTGGATGAAAAACTGTTTTTT	CASSSQGLDEKLFF
NA	NA	TRBJ2-2	TRBV6-4	TGTGCCAGCAGTGTATCGGTAGTAGGAAGCACCGGGGAGCTGTTTTTT	CASSVSVVGSTGELFF
once	NA	TRBJ1-2	TRBV28	TGTGCCAGCACTTCTCCCGGCCGGGGTTCCTATGGCTACACCTTC	CASTSPGRGSYGYTF
NA	NA	TRBJ2-2	TRBV6-2/TRBV6-3	TGTGCCAGCAGTCGAACTAGAAACACCGGGGAGCTGTTTTTT	CASSRTRNTGELFF
NA	TRBD2	TRBJ2-1	TRBV5-1	TGCGCCAGCAGCTTGGCAAACGGGGGGGCATACAATGAGCAGTTCTTC	CASSLANGGAYNEQFF
NA	NA	TRBJ2-1	TRBV27	TGTGCCAGCAGTTTATCGTGGACTGCCTCCTACAATGAGCAGTTCTTC	CASSLSWTASYNEQFF
NA	TRBD2	TRBJ2-7	TRBV7-2	TGTGCCAGCAGCTTAAACGGCCTAGCGGGAGGAGGGAGGTTCTACGAGCAGTACTTC	CASSLNGLAGGGRFYEQYF
NA	NA	TRBJ2-7	TRBV19	TGTGCCAGTAGTATCGGCAGCCCCTACGAGCAGTACTTC	CASSIGSPYEQYF
NA	TRBD1	TRBJ2-5	TRBV11-1	TGTGCCAGCAGCCTCGGTTTGCGGACAGGGCAAGAGACCCAGTACTTC	CASSLGLRTGQETQYF
NA	NA	TRBJ1-4	TRBV9	TGTGCCAGCAGCGTCGATACATGGCCGGAAAAACTGTTTTTT	CASSVDTWPEKLFF
NA	NA	TRBJ1-5	TRBV27	TGTGCCAGCAGTTTAGTGTTACGGGAGCCCCAGCATTTT	CASSLVLREPQHF
NA	TRBD2	TRBJ2-4	TRBV28	TGTGCCAGCAAAAGACTAGCCCCAAAAAACATTCAGTACTTC	CASKRLAPKNIQYF
NA	TRBD2	TRBJ2-3	TRBV11-3	TGTGCCAGCAGCACGGGACTAGCGGGGGAGTTGGATACGCAGTATTTT	CASSTGLAGELDTQYF
NA	TRBD1	TRBJ1-1	TRBV19	TGTGCCAGTAGTGTGGACAGGACTTACACTGAAGCTTTCTTT	CASSVDRTYTEAFF
NA	NA	TRBJ1-1	TRBV3-1/TRBV3-2	TGTGCCAGCAGTGGGGCTCTAGCTGAAGCTTTCTTT	CASSGALAEAFF